This T cell receptor beta chain appears in the sequencing data of a study of breast tumors, draining lymph nodes, adjacent tissues. Points from the study as a whole: Tumor repertoires ranked between lymph nodes and nontumor tissue in diversity, with V and J gene preferences. That most tumor T cells come from lymph nodes remained unproven.

This CDR3 comprises 10 residues. The germline gives CDR1 SQVTM, CDR2 ANQGSEA. TCRdb ran MiXCR on the multiplex PCR reads and lists one entry per CDR3 protein. The profile shows some 150,000 distinct CDR3 sequences, about 20% of them singletons. Axillary draining lymph nodes of breast cancer patients supplied the node samples. On this clonotype itself: Antigen specificity is unknown. A much larger clone sits a single nucleotide away, making a read error possible.

This TCR derives from a female donor with breast cancer. Some clones in this sample may be carry-over from other donors' samples. Sequenced input: axillary lymph node tissue. The rearrangement links TRBV29-1 to TRBJ2-3; D remains ambiguous. The J call may be in error: the DNA end matches TRBJ1-5 better. The CDR3 nucleotides read TGCAGCGTGGTGGGAGATACGCAGCATTTT. As protein: CSVVGDTQHF.